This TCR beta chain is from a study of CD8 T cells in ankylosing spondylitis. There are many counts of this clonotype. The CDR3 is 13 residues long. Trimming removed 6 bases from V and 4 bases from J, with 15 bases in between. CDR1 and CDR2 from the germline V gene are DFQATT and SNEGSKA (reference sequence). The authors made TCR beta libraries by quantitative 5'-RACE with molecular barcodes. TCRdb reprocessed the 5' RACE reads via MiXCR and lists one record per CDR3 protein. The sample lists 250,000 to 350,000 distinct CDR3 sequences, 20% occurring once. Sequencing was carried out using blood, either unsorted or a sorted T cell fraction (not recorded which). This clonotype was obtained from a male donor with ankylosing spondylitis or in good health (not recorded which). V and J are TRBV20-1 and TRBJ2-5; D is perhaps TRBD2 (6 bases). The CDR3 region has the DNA TGCAGTGCCAACCGGGAGTTCCCAGAGACCCAGTACTTC. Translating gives CSANREFPETQYF.